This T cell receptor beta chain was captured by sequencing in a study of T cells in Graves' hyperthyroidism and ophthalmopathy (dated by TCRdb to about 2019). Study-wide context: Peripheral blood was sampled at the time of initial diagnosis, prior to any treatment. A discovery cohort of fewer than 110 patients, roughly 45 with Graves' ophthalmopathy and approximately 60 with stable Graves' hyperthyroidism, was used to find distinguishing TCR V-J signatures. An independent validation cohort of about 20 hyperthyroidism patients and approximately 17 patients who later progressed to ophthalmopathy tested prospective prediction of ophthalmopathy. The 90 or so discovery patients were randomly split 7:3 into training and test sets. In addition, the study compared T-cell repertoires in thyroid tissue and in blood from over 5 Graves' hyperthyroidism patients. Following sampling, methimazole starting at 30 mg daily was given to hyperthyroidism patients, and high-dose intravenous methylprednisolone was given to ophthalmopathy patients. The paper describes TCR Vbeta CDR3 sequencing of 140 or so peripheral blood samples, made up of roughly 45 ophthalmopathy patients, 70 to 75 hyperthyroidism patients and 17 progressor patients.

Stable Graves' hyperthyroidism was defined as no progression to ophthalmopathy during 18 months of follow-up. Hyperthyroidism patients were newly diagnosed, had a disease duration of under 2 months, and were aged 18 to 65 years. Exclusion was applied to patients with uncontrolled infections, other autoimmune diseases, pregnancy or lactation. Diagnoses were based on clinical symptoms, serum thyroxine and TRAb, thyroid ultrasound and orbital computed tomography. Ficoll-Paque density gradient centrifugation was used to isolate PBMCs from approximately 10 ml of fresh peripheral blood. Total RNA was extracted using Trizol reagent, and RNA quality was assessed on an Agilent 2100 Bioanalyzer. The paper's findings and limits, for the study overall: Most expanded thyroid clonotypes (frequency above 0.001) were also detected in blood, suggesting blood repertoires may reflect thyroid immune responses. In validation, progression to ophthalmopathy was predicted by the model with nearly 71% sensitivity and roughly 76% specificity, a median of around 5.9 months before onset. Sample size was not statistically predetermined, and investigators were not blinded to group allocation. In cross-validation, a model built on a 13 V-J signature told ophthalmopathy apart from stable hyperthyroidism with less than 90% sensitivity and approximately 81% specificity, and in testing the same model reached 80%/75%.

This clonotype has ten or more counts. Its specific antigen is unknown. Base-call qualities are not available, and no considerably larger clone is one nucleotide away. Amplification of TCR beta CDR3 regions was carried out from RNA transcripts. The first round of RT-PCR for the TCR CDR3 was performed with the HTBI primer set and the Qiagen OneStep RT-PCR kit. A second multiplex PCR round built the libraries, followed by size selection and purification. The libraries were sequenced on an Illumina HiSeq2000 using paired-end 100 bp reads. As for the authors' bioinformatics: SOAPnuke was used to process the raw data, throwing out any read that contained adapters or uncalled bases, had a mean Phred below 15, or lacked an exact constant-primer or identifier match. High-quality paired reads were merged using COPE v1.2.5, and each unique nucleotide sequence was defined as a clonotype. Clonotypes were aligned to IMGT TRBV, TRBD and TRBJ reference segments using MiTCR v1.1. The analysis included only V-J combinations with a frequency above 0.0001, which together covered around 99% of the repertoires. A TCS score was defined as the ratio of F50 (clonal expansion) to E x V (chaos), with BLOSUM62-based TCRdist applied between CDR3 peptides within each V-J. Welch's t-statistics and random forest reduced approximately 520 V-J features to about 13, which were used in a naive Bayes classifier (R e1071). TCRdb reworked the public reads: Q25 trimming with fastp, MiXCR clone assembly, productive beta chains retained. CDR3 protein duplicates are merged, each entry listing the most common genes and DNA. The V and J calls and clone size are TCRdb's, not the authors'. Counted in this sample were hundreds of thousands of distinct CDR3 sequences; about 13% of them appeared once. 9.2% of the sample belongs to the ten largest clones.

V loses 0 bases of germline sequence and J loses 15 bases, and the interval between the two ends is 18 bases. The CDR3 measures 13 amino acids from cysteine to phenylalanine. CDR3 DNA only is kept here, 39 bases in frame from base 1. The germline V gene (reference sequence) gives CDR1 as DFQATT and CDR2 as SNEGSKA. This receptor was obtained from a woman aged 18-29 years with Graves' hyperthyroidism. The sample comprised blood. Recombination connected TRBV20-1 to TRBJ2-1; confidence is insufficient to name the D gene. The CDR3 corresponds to CSARDSRNSMVFF. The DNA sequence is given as TGCAGTGCTAGAGATTCCCGAAACTCCATGGTGTTCTTC.